The 18 T cell receptor beta chains below all came from one sample that was sequenced in a study of T cells in Graves' hyperthyroidism and ophthalmopathy. The TCR beta CDR3 regions underwent amplification using RNA transcripts as the source. During a first-round RT-PCR of the TCR CDR3, the HTBI primer set was used. A single record per CDR3 protein comes from TCRdb applying MiXCR to the multiplex PCR reads. Of some 350,000 distinct CDR3 sequences listed, under 20% are singletons. The sample comprised blood. The receptors originated from a woman under 30 with Graves' hyperthyroidism.

This clonotype was found many times. The gene calls are TRBV7-3 and TRBJ2-2; no reliable D call. The CDR3 totals 14 residues. Trimming took 5 bases from V and 5 from J, leaving 12 bases between them. Germline CDR1 reads SGHTA; CDR2 reads FQGTGA. The CDR3 DNA follows: TGTGCCAGCAGCGGATTAGCTGATACCGGGGAGCTGTTTTTT. Translation gives CASSGLADTGELFF.

In this sample, this clonotype turned up many times. This sequence joins TRBV28 and TRBJ2-2, with 8 bases fitting TRBD2. The CDR3 has 15 amino acids. Germline CDR1 is MDHEN and CDR2 is SYDVKM. The V and J ends lost 6 bases and 6 bases, in that order; junction bases with no gene match: 9. CDR3 coding DNA: TGTGCCAGCAGACCCGTTTTGCGGGGGGCCGGGGAGCTGTTTTTT. Its protein product is CASRPVLRGAGELFF.

This clonotype has ten or more counts. CDR3 residues: CAISESERRGLAGAETQYF. As DNA, the CDR3 is TGTGCCATCAGTGAGTCGGAACGGAGAGGACTAGCGGGGGCGGAGACCCAGTACTTC. The rearrangement joins TRBV10-3 to TRBJ2-5, with 13 bases aligning to TRBD2. CDR1 is ENHRY and CDR2 is SYGVKD in the germline V gene. This CDR3 has 19 residues. The V gene end was trimmed by 0 bases and the J gene end by 5 bases; junction bases not matched to a gene: 12.

The genes are TRBV20-1 and TRBJ1-1; D unresolved. Germline loops: CDR1 DFQATT, CDR2 SNEGSKA (reference sequence). The CDR3 length is 11 residues. Trimming stripped 7 bases from V and 1 base from J, with 7 bases between. The CDR3 region is CSGAGNTEAFF. The CDR3 DNA is TGCAGTGGGGCCGGGAACACTGAAGCTTTCTTT.

This clonotype was found many times. This chain connects TRBV7-9 to TRBJ2-5; no clear D. Trimming cost V 5 bases and J 1 base, with 17 bases left between them. The CDR3 extends over 16 amino acids. Germline-derived CDR1 and CDR2 are SEHNR and FQNEAQ (reference sequence). CDR3 sequence (DNA): TGTGCCAGCAGCCCTGATCGTAGACTGATCCAAGAGACCCAGTACTTC. Residues: CASSPDRRLIQETQYF.

There are many counts of this clonotype. The chain is built from TRBV12-3 or TRBV12-4 and TRBJ1-1; D call uncertain. With 8 bases removed from V and 10 bases from J, the gap between germline ends came to 17 bases. CDR3 length: 12 residues. Here the CDR3 reads CASGDPKAGAFF. CDR3 nucleotides: TGTGCCAGCGGAGACCCGAAAGCTGGAGCTTTCTTT.

This clonotype appeared a single time. The rearrangement uses TRBV10-3 and TRBJ2-7; TRBD1 aligns across 7 bases. Germline loops: CDR1 ENHRY, CDR2 SYGVKD. The CDR3 sequence is 14 residues long. Trimming at V came to 4 bases and at J to 2 bases, leaving 5 bases not matched to a gene. The CDR3 coding sequence is TGTGCCATCAGTGGGGGACAGATACCCTACGAGCAGTACTTC. Translated, it gives CAISGGQIPYEQYF.

This clonotype was seen repeatedly, ten times or more. This rearrangement joins TRBV6-5 to TRBJ1-2; 7 bases line up with TRBD1. The CDR3 has 14 residues. Per germline, CDR1 MNHEY and CDR2 SVGAGI. V trimming: 6 bases; J trimming: 6 bases; junction bases outside the gene matches: 10. The DNA of the CDR3 is TGTGCCAGCAGCCGTTTACAGGGGCGCCATGGCTACACCTTC. As protein: CASSRLQGRHGYTF.

The table lists this clonotype with many counts. V is TRBV27 and J is TRBJ1-1; weak D call: TRBD1 (6 bases). Germline V gives CDR1 MNHEY, CDR2 SMNVEV (reference sequence). CDR3 length: 13 residues. The ends were cut back, 6 bases at V and 1 base at J, with 9 bases in the middle. The CDR3 region is CASRLGQNTEAFF. The DNA of the CDR3 is TGTGCCAGCAGATTGGGACAGAACACTGAAGCTTTCTTT.

This clonotype was seen only a few times. This chain connects TRBV4-1 to TRBJ2-5, with 9 bases fitting TRBD2. The V gene end was trimmed by 3 bases and the J gene end by 4 bases; junction bases not matched to a gene: 15. This CDR3 is built from 18 residues. CDR1 is MGHRA, CDR2 YSYEKL, per germline. CDR3 region: CASSQGVAGVSSSETQYF. In nucleotides, the CDR3 is TGCGCCAGCAGCCAGGGGGTAGCGGGGGTGTCATCGTCAGAGACCCAGTACTTC.

In this sample, this clonotype turned up many times. The CDR3 DNA reads TGCGCCAGCGGGTTGCAGGACACTGAAGCTTTCTTT. Translating it yields CASGLQDTEAFF. The chain combines TRBV5-1 with TRBJ1-1, with no clear D. CDR1 is SGHRS and CDR2 is YFSETQ in the germline V gene. V was pared by 7 bases and J by 3 bases, with 10 bases between. The CDR3 has 12 amino acids.

This clonotype was counted many times. The chain employs TRBV28 and TRBJ1-6; D remains unclear. The germline CDR1 and CDR2 sequences are MDHEN and SYDVKM. V gave up 5 bases and J gave up 12 bases, with 11 bases separating them. This CDR3 has 12 residues. The CDR3 is CASSPRRLPLHF. The CDR3, as DNA: TGTGCCAGCAGTCCCCGCCGGTTACCCCTCCACTTT.

The gene calls are TRBV12-3 or TRBV12-4 and TRBJ1-1; D is unresolved. Trimming cost V 6 bases and J 7 bases, with 18 bases left between them. There are 14 residues in the CDR3. CDR3 in amino acids: CASSPGLRRGEAFF. The CDR3 region has the DNA TGTGCCAGCAGCCCGGGCCTAAGACGGGGTGAAGCTTTCTTT.

The J gene is TRBJ1-5, the V gene TRBV6-1; no reliable D call. Germline V gene data show CDR1 as MNHNS and CDR2 as SASEGT. The CDR3 has 15 amino acids. Trimming left V 0 bases short and J 5 bases short, with 11 bases between. The CDR3 sequence is CASSEALSPYQPQHF. CDR3 DNA: TGTGCCAGCAGTGAAGCACTCAGTCCGTATCAGCCCCAGCATTTT.

At least ten counts were recorded for this clonotype. The chain links TRBV25-1 to TRBJ2-7; 7 bases are shared with TRBD1. Germline V CDR1 and CDR2: MGHDK, SYGVNS. The CDR3 sequence is 14 residues long. CDR3: CATGRAGGTYEQYF. The CDR3 nucleotides are TGTGCTACAGGAAGGGCAGGGGGTACCTACGAGCAGTACTTC.

This clonotype appeared many times. The rearrangement links TRBV28 to TRBJ1-1, with D tentatively TRBD1 (6 bases). V shed 4 bases and J shed 1 base, with 13 bases lying between them. CDR3 length: 15 residues. Germline values: CDR1 MDHEN, CDR2 SYDVKM. The CDR3 region is CASSSAGASNTEAFF. The CDR3 DNA is TGTGCCAGCAGTTCCGCAGGGGCTTCGAACACTGAAGCTTTCTTT.

This clonotype was detected only once. The chain combines TRBV6-1 with TRBJ2-7; D may be TRBD2 (5 bases). This CDR3 region has 16 residues. From germline, CDR1 is MNHNS and CDR2 SASEGT. V was cut by 6 bases and J by 0 bases, with 18 bases left in between. Here the CDR3 DNA reads TGTGCCAGCAGAGCCCTTACGGGGTTAAACTCCTACGAGCAGTACTTC. Its translation: CASRALTGLNSYEQYF.

The table lists this clonotype with a few counts. V usage is TRBV2 and J usage is TRBJ2-2; D might be TRBD1 (6 bases). There are 15 residues in the CDR3. Trimming stripped 3 bases from V and 3 bases from J, with 11 bases between. Germline assignment: CDR1 SNHLY and CDR2 FYNNEI. The CDR3 nucleotides are TGTGCCAGCAGTGATGAACAGGGATACACCGGGGAGCTGTTTTTT. Protein: CASSDEQGYTGELFF.